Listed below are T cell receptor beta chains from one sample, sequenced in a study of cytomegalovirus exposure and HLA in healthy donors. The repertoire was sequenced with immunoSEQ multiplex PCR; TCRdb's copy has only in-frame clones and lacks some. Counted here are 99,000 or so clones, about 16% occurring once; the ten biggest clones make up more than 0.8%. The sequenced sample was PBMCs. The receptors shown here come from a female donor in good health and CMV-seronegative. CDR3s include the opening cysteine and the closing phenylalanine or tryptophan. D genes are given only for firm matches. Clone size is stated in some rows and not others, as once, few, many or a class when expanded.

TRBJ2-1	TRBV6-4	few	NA	CASSEGLNYNEQFF	TGTGCCAGCAGTGAGGGACTTAACTACAATGAGCAGTTCTTC
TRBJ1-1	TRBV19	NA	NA	CASTSPSAVPPGAFF	TGTGCCAGTACCTCCCCCTCCGCGGTCCCCCCGGGAGCTTTCTTT
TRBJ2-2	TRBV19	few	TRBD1	CASSLTGVTGELFF	TGTGCCAGTAGTCTGACAGGGGTGACCGGGGAGCTGTTTTTT
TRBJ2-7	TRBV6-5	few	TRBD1	CASSKQGQGSDEQYF	TGTGCCAGCAGTAAGCAGGGACAGGGTAGCGACGAGCAGTACTTC
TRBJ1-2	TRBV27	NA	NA	CASRREGTWTNYGYTF	TGTGCCAGCAGGCGGGAGGGGACTTGGACTAACTATGGCTACACCTTC
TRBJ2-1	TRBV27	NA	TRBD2	CASSLLTGGPGEQFF	TGTGCCAGCAGTTTACTAACGGGAGGGCCGGGGGAGCAGTTCTTC
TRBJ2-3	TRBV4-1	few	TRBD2	CASSHRLAGTSTDTQYF	TGCGCCAGCAGCCACCGACTAGCGGGAACTAGCACAGATACGCAGTATTTT
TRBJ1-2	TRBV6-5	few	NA	CASSYTSADGYTF	TGTGCCAGCAGTTACACTTCTGCCGATGGCTACACCTTC
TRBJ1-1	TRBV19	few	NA	CASSIILGGPTEAFF	TGTGCCAGTAGTATTATACTCGGGGGTCCCACTGAAGCTTTCTTT
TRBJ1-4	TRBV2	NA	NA	CASSSRRGTDEKLFF	TGTGCCAGCAGTTCACGACGGGGAACTGATGAAAAACTGTTTTTT
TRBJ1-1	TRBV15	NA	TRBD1	CATSKDRVGLNTEAFF	TGTGCCACCAGCAAAGACAGGGTAGGGTTGAACACTGAAGCTTTCTTT